Below, one T cell receptor (beta chain) is given with its context. Scientists made TCR beta cDNA using 5'RACE template switching with UMIs. Each CDR3 protein gets one entry in TCRdb, which reprocessed the 5' RACE reads and gives no DNA. Its listing shows about 260,000 distinct CDR3 sequences. The sample originates from a study of T cells expressing NK-cell markers. Study context: All TCR beta repertoires analysed originated from sorted CD3+CD56+NKG2C+, CD3+CD56+NKG2C- and CD3+CD56-NKG2C+ T cells.

This CDR3 region has 17 residues. Sample: blood T cells: a sorted CD56 or NKG2C T cell subset, CD4+ or CD8+ T cells, or bulk PBMC T cells (not recorded which). This TCR came from a woman between 18 and 70 years old in good health. This sequence joins TRBV12-3 or TRBV12-4 and TRBJ2-5; TCRdb reports TRBD2, a call that lacks DNA to check it against. The CDR3 protein is CASSFWSSGGAEETQYF.